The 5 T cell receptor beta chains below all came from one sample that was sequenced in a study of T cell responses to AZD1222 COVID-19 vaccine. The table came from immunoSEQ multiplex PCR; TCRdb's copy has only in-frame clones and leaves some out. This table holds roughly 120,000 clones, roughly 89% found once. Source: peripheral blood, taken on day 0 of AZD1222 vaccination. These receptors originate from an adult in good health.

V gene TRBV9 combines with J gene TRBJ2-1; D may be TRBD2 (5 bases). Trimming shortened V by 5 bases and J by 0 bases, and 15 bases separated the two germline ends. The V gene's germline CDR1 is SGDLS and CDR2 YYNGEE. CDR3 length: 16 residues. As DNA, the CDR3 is TGTGCCAGCAGTTCCGGACTTCTTAGCTCCTACAATGAGCAGTTCTTC. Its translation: CASSSGLLSSYNEQFF. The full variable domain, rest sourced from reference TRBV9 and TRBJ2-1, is DSGVTQTPKHLITATGQRVTLRCSPRSGDLSVYWYQQSLDQGLQFLIQYYNGEERAKGNILERFSAQQFPDLHSELNLSSLELGDSALYFCASSSGLLSSYNEQFFGPGTRLTVL.

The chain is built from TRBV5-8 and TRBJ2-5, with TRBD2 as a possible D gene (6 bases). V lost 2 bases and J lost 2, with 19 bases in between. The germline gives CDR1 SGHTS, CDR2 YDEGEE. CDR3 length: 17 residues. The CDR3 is CASSFSQGGGRQETQYF. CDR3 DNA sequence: TGTGCCAGCAGCTTTTCTCAGGGAGGAGGGAGGCAAGAGACCCAGTACTTC.

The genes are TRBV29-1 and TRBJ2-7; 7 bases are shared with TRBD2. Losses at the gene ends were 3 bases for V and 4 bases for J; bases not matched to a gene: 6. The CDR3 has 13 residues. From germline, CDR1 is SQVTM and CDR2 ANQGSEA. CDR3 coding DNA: TGCAGCGTTGAGGGGGGGTCTAGGTACGAGCAGTACTTC. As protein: CSVEGGSRYEQYF.

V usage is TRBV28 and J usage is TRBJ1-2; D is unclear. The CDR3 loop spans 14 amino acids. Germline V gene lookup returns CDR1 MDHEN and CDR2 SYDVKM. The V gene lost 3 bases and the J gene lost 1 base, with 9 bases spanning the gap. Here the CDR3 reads CASSFSGVNYGYTF. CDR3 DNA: TGTGCCAGCAGTTTTTCCGGGGTTAACTATGGCTACACCTTC.

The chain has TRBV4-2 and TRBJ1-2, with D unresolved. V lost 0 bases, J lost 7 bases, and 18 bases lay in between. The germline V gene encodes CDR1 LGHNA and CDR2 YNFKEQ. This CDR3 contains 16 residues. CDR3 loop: CASSQEGSETRAGYTF. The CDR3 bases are TGTGCCAGCAGCCAAGAAGGTTCCGAGACTAGGGCTGGCTACACCTTC.